The clone carrying this T cell receptor (beta chain) has a handful of counts. What it recognizes is unknown. The source of the PBMCs was roughly 10 ml of fresh peripheral blood. These data belong to a study of T cells in Graves' hyperthyroidism and ophthalmopathy. Background on the study: The blood sample was taken at first diagnosis, before treatment began. Findings of the study overall: From stable hyperthyroidism, ophthalmopathy was separated by a 13 V-J model. Blood also showed most of the thyroid clonotypes that were expanded above 0.001.

Researchers took RNA transcripts and amplified the TCR beta CDR3 regions from them. The HTBI set primed first-round TCR CDR3 RT-PCR. TCRdb reanalysed the multiplex PCR reads using MiXCR and keeps one entry per CDR3 protein. The sample contains 450,000 to 600,000 distinct CDR3 sequences, 20% of which appear only once. The sequenced material came from blood. The TCR originated in a middle-aged man with Graves' ophthalmopathy.

The CDR3 nucleotides are TGTGCCAGCAGCTCAACATATGGAAACACCATATATTTT. It is translated as CASSSTYGNTIYF. This rearrangement joins TRBV7-2 to TRBJ1-3; D is unclear. Germline loops: CDR1 SGHTA, CDR2 FQGNSA. The CDR3 consists of 13 residues. V lost 4 bases, J lost 3 bases, and 7 bases lay in between. The full variable domain, with the rest looked up from reference TRBV7-2 and TRBJ1-3, is GAGVSQSPSNKVTEKGKDVELRCDPISGHTALYWYRQSLGQGLEFLIYFQGNSAPDKSGLPSDRFSAERTGGSVSTLTIQRTQQEDSAVYLCASSSTYGNTIYFGEGSWLTVV.